The 13 T cell receptor beta chains listed next were all sequenced from one sample in a study of response to subunit inactivated influenza vaccine. TCRdb reprocessed the RT-PCR reads via MiXCR and lists one record per CDR3 protein. In the table there are fewer than 650,000 distinct CDR3 sequences, approximately 12% of which are singletons. Sample: PBMCs from blood, taken 45 days after vaccination. All receptors derive from a man aged 50 to 60 who received an inactivated influenza vaccine.

This clonotype was observed many times. The chain combines TRBV7-2 with TRBJ2-1, with D possibly being TRBD2 (5 bases). The germline V gene encodes CDR1 SGHTA and CDR2 FQGNSA. The CDR3 loop spans 14 amino acids. The V and J ends lost 3 bases and 4 bases respectively, with 10 bases between them. Written as DNA, the CDR3 is TGTGCCAGCAGCTTCGCTAGCTCATACAATGAGCAGTTCTTC. The encoded protein is CASSFASSYNEQFF.

The V gene is TRBV28, the J gene TRBJ2-7, with D perhaps assigned TRBD1 or TRBD2 (5 bases each). CDR1 MDHEN and CDR2 SYDVKM come from the germline V gene. The CDR3 is 14 amino acids. The ends were cut back, 7 bases at V and 4 bases at J, with 17 bases in the middle. CDR3 DNA sequence: TGTGCCAGCACCACCGGGACCCTACTATACGAGCAGTACTTC. Its protein is CASTTGTLLYEQYF.

V usage is TRBV11-1 and J usage is TRBJ2-3, with D maybe TRBD1 (6 bases). Between the trimmed V and J ends, which lost 3 bases and 2 bases, there was a span of 12 bases. From germline, CDR1 is SGHAT and CDR2 FQDESV (reference sequence). The CDR3 runs 15 residues. The CDR3 reads CASSFGTRLTDTQYF. The DNA for the CDR3 is TGTGCCAGCAGCTTCGGGACACGACTCACAGATACGCAGTATTTT.

A few counts support this clonotype. The V and J genes are TRBV12-3 or TRBV12-4 and TRBJ2-3; no firm D call. V was trimmed by 7 bases and J by 1 base, leaving 9 bases between them. CDR3 length: 13 residues. As DNA, the CDR3 is TGTGCCAGCACCCCCAGCGGCACAGATACGCAGTATTTT. It specifies CASTPSGTDTQYF.

This clonotype has at least ten counts. This chain connects TRBV9 to TRBJ2-1; 7 nucleotides align to TRBD2. Germline V gives CDR1 SGDLS, CDR2 YYNGEE. Trimming at V came to 0 bases and at J to 5 bases, leaving 2 bases not matched to a gene. The CDR3 consists of 14 residues. The CDR3 sequence: CASSVEGRDNEQFF. The CDR3 region has the DNA TGTGCCAGCAGCGTAGAAGGGAGGGACAATGAGCAGTTCTTC.

The rearrangement links TRBV2 to TRBJ2-1; 7 positions agree with TRBD1. CDR1 is SNHLY and CDR2 is FYNNEI in the germline V gene. The CDR3 is 13 amino acids. J lost 2 bases, V lost 11 bases, and 6 bases had no gene match. The CDR3 nucleotides are TGTGCCCGCCGGGACAGTGCCTACAATGAGCAGTTCTTC. This sequence encodes CARRDSAYNEQFF.

This chain links TRBV7-9 with TRBJ2-2; possible D gene TRBD1, 5 bases. The V end was cut by 4 bases, the J end by 6 bases, with 9 bases between. This CDR3 has 13 amino acids. In germline, CDR1 is SEHNR, CDR2 FQNEAQ (reference sequence). CDR3 sequence (DNA): TGTGCCAGCAGCTCCAGGGAACCCGGGGAGCTGTTTTTT. It specifies CASSSREPGELFF.

This clonotype was observed a handful of times. This chain joins TRBV5-1 and TRBJ2-3; D might be TRBD1 (5 bases). V was pared by 3 bases and J by 2 bases, with 10 bases between. Germline V CDR1 and CDR2: SGHRS, YFSETQ. CDR3 length equals 14 residues. In nucleotides, the CDR3 is TGCGCCAGCAGCTCCCGACAGAACACAGATACGCAGTATTTT. As protein: CASSSRQNTDTQYF. Full variable domain (rest looked up from reference TRBV5-1 and TRBJ2-3): KAGVTQTPRYLIKTRGQQVTLSCSPISGHRSVSWYQQTPGQGLQFLFEYFSETQRNKGNFPGRFSGRQFSNSRSEMNVSTLELGDSALYLCASSSRQNTDTQYFGPGTRLTVL.

This clonotype came up many times. V is TRBV12-3 or TRBV12-4 and J is TRBJ1-4; 8 nucleotides match TRBD1. This CDR3 is built from 15 residues. V shed 4 bases, J shed 10 bases, and the junction held 11 bases outside the gene matches. The DNA of the CDR3 is TGTGCCAGCAGTTCTCAGGGGGCCGCGTTGGGAAAACTGTTTTTT. Translation gives CASSSQGAALGKLFF.

This chain joins TRBV24-1 and TRBJ2-5; 9 positions match TRBD1. The CDR3 is made up of 17 amino acids. The junction had 12 bases not matched to a gene; V was cut back by 7 bases and J by 1 base. The germline gives CDR1 KGHDR, CDR2 SFDVKD. CDR3 nucleotides: TGTGCCACCAGCGATCCGAGACAGGGGGACTCCCAAGAGACCCAGTACTTC. Amino acid sequence: CATSDPRQGDSQETQYF.

This clonotype was observed a handful of times. The chain links TRBV3-1 to TRBJ2-7, with unresolved D. V lost 1 base to trimming and J lost 3 bases, with 13 bases between them. CDR1 is LGHDT, CDR2 YNNKEL, per germline (reference sequence). The CDR3 is 15 amino acids. CDR3 amino acids: CASSQGPAEHYEQYF. The CDR3 nucleotides are TGTGCCAGCAGCCAAGGACCCGCCGAGCACTACGAGCAGTACTTC.

The chain uses TRBV7-2 and TRBJ2-7; TRBD2 might be the D (6 bases). Trimming left V 5 bases short and J 9 bases short, with 14 bases between. The germline gives CDR1 SGHTA, CDR2 FQGNSA. This CDR3 is built from 12 residues. The CDR3 sequence is CASSPGGASQYF. The CDR3 bases are TGTGCCAGCAGCCCAGGAGGGGCTTCGCAGTACTTC.

The J gene is TRBJ2-2, the V gene TRBV20-1; 13 bases map to TRBD2. Trimming removed 6 bases from V and 0 bases from J; junction bases left unmatched: 4. Germline CDR1 DFQATT, CDR2 SNEGSKA (reference sequence). This CDR3 comprises 16 residues. CDR3 bases: TGCAGTGCCTTGGGGACTAGCGGGGCGAACACCGGGGAGCTGTTTTTT. Residues: CSALGTSGANTGELFF.